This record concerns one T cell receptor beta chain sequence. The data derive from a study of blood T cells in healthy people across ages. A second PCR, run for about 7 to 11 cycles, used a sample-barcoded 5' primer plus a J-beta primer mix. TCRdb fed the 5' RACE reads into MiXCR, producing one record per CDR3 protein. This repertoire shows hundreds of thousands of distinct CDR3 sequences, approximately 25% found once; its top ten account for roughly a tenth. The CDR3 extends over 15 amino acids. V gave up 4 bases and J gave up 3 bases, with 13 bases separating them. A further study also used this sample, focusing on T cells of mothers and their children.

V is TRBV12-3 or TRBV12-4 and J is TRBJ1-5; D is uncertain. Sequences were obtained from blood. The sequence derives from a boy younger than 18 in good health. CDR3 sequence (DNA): TGTGCCAGCAGTTCTCCGCTAGGGATCAATCAGCCCCAGCATTTT. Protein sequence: CASSSPLGINQPQHF.